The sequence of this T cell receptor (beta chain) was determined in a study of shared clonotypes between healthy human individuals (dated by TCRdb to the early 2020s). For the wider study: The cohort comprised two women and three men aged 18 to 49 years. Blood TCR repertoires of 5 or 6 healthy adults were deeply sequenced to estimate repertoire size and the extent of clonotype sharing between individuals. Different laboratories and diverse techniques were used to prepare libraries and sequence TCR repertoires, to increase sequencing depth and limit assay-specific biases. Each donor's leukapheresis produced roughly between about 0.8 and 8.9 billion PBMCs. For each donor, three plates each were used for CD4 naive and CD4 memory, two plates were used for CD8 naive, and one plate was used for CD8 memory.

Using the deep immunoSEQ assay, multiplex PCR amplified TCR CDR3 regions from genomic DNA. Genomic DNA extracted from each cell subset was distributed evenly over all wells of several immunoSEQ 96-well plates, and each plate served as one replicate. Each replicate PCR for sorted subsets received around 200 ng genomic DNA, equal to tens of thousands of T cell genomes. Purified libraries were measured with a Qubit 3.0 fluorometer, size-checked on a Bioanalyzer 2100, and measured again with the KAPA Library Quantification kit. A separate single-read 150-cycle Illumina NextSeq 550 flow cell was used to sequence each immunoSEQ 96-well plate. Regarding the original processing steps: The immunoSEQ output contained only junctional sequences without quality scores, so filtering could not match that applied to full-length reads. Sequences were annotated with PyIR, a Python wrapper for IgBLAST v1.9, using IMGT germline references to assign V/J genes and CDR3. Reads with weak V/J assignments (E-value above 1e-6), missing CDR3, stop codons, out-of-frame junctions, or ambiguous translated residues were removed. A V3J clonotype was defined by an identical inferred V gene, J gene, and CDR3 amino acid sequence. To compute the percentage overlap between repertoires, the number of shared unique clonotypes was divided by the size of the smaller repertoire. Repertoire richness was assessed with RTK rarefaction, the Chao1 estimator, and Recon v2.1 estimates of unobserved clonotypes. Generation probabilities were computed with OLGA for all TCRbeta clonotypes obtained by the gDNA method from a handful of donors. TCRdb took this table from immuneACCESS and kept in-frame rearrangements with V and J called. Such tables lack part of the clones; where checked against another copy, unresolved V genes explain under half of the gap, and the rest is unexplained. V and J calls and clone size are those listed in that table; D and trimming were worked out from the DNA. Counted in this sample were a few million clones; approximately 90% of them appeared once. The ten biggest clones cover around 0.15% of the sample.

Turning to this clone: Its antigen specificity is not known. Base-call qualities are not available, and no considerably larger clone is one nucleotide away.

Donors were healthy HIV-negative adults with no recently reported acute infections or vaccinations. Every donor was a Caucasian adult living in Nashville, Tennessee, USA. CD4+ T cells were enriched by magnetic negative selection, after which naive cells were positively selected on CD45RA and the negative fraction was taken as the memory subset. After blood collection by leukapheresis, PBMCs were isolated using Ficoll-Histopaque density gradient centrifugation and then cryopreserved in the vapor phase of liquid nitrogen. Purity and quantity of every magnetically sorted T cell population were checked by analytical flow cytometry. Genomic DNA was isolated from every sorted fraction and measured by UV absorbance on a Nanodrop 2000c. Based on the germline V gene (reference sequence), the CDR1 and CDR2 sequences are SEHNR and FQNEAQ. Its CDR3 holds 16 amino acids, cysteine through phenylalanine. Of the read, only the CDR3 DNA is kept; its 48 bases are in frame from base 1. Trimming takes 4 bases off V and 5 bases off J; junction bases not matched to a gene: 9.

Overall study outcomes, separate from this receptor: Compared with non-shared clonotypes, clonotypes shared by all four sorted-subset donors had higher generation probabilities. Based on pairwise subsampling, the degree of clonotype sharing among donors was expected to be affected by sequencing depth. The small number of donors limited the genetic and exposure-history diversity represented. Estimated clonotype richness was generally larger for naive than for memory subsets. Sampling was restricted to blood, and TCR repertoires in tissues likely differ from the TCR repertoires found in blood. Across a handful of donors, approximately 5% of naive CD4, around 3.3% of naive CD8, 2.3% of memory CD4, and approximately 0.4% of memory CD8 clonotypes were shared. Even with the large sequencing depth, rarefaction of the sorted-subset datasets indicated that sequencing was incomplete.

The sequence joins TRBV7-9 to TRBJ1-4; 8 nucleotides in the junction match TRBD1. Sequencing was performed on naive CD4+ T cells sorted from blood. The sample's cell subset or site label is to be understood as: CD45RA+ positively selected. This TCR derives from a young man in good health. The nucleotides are TGTGCCAGCAGCTCGGGACAGGTGGCTCTAAATGAAAAACTGTTTTTT. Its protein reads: CASSSGQVALNEKLFF.